This T cell receptor (beta chain) was captured in a study of shared clonotypes between healthy human individuals. Germline CDR1 MGHDK, CDR2 SYGVNS. Trimming left V 4 bases short and J 4 bases short, with 14 bases between. The CDR3 length is 15 residues. The protocol was immunoSEQ multiplex PCR, while the TCRdb copy is restricted to in-frame clones and leaves out a portion. The sample records 1.5 million to 2.5 million clones, about 95% being singletons. Naive CD8 cells lacked CD45RO, underwent positive selection for CCR7 and left out terminally differentiated effector memory CD45RA+ cells. Healthy HIV-negative adults without recent acute infections or vaccinations served as donors.

Sequenced: naive CD8+ T cells sorted from blood. The receptor was isolated from a man aged 18 to 29 in good health. This sequence joins TRBV25-1 and TRBJ2-1, with D possibly called TRBD1 or TRBD2 (5 bases each). Here the CDR3 reads CASSGGRTVYNEQFF. The CDR3 coding sequence is TGTGCCAGCAGTGGGGGACGGACGGTGTACAATGAGCAGTTCTTC.